This T cell receptor beta chain comes out of a study of OX40 agonist ivuxolimab in advanced cancers. About the research overall: Patients in dose escalation had liver, melanoma, kidney or head and neck cancers. From about 23 to 85 years was the age range, with a mean of approximately 63 years, and 65% to 90% were male. Eligibility rules accepted prior anti-PD-1, anti-PD-L1 or anti-CTLA-4 therapy, and around 44% had some. Study-wide results and caveats: The work left the antigen specificity of expanded peripheral T cells undetermined.

About this clone: Its matching antigen is unknown.

V was clipped by 5 bases and J by 11 bases; unmatched bases: 7. The CDR3 has 12 residues. Germline loops: CDR1 MNHEY, CDR2 SVGAGI. Clones were sequenced by immunoSEQ multiplex PCR, and TCRdb holds only the in-frame ones, with some missing. Of roughly 100,000 clones in the sample, about 96% were seen once. This specimen consisted of CD4+ or CD8+ T cells sorted from blood, obtained in a trial of the OX40 agonist ivuxolimab. The chain is built from TRBV6-5 and TRBJ2-7; 9 bases are a match to TRBD2. The clonotype was recovered from an adult with an advanced solid tumor such as melanoma, head and neck, liver or kidney cancer. CDR3 region: CASSPGLAGEYF. The CDR3 nucleotides read TGTGCCAGCAGTCCGGGTTTAGCGGGGGAGTACTTC.